Following are 16 T cell receptor beta chains from one sample sequenced in a study of CD8 T cells in ankylosing spondylitis. These TCRs' antigens remain unknown. TCRdb reanalysed the 5' RACE reads using MiXCR and keeps one entry per CDR3 protein. The data contain roughly 370,000 distinct CDR3 sequences, around 24% of them singletons. Points from the study as a whole: Characteristic, it appeared, of ankylosing spondylitis blood was a TCR beta motif of eight highly homologous variants.

The specimen sequenced was blood, either unsorted or a sorted T cell fraction (not recorded which). The receptor source for this set is a male donor with ankylosing spondylitis.

V and J are TRBV14 and TRBJ2-7; no clear D gene. The V gene lost 0 bases and the J gene lost 2 bases, with 11 bases spanning the gap. This CDR3 is 15 amino acids long. Germline-derived CDR1 and CDR2 are SGHDN and FVKESK. CDR3 region: CASSQDWARTYEQYF. As DNA, the CDR3 is TGTGCCAGCAGCCAAGATTGGGCTAGAACCTACGAGCAGTACTTC.

In its sample, this clonotype was seen many times. This chain connects TRBV4-1 to TRBJ1-2; D may be TRBD1 (5 bases). The CDR3 sequence is 16 residues long. V lost 0 bases and J lost 4, with 15 bases in between. Per the germline V gene, CDR1 is MGHRA and CDR2 is YSYEKL. The chain's CDR3 is CASSQESGRGAYGYTF. In DNA, the CDR3 is TGCGCCAGCAGCCAAGAATCGGGGAGAGGGGCCTATGGCTACACCTTC.

The chain employs TRBV2 and TRBJ2-7; D gene unclear. Looked up from germline, CDR1 is SNHLY and CDR2 is FYNNEI. The V end lost 7 bases, the J end lost 5 bases, and 9 bases lay between the germline ends. This CDR3 has 11 residues. The CDR3: CASTSFNEQYF. The CDR3 DNA reads as TGTGCCAGCACCAGTTTCAACGAGCAGTACTTC.

The chain employs TRBV4-1 and TRBJ2-1, with D possibly TRBD2 on 6 matching bases. The CDR3 sequence is 15 residues long. The V gene's germline CDR1 is MGHRA and CDR2 YSYEKL. V lost 0 bases and J lost 2, with 8 bases in between. CDR3 bases: TGCGCCAGCAGCCAAGACGGGGGAACCTACAATGAGCAGTTCTTC. Amino acids: CASSQDGGTYNEQFF.

As concerns this clonotype: This may come from a read error, since a much larger clone is one base off. The J gene is TRBJ1-1, the V gene TRBV5-1; a weak D match, TRBD1 (5 bases). The CDR3 is 14 amino acids. Trimming shortened V by 3 bases and J by 2 bases, and 11 bases separated the two germline ends. Germline V lookup: CDR1 SGHRS, CDR2 YFSETQ. The CDR3 reads CASSSGGTNTEAFF. CDR3 DNA: TGCGCCAGCAGCTCGGGAGGGACCAACACTGAAGCTTTCTTT.

The V gene is TRBV2, the J gene TRBJ1-6; D not certain. Germline values: CDR1 SNHLY, CDR2 FYNNEI. CDR3 size: 15 residues. The germline V and J ends were trimmed by 5 bases and 0 bases, with 8 bases remaining between them. The CDR3 nucleotides are TGTGCCAGCAGTCCGGGGAGCTCCTATAATTCACCCCTCCACTTT. It encodes CASSPGSSYNSPLHF. Using reference TRBV2 and TRBJ1-6 for the parts outside the CDR3, the full variable domain is EPEVTQTPSHQVTQMGQEVILRCVPISNHLYFYWYRQILGQKVEFLVSFYNNEISEKSEIFDDQFSVERPDGSNFTLKIRSTKLEDSAMYFCASSPGSSYNSPLHFGNGTRLTVT.

J is TRBJ1-4 and V is TRBV6-1; the D gene is possibly TRBD1 (6 bases). The germline V gene has CDR1 MNHNS and CDR2 SASEGT. The germline V and J ends were trimmed by 6 bases and 12 bases, with 17 bases remaining between them. The CDR3 has 13 residues. The CDR3 DNA sequence: TGTGCCAGCAGCCCCGTACTTGAGGGGGAACTGTTTTTT. It is translated as CASSPVLEGELFF.

This sequence joins TRBV20-1 and TRBJ1-6, with D unclear. This CDR3 has 14 residues. Trimming left V 6 bases short and J 5 bases short, with 14 bases between. CDR1 and CDR2 from the germline V gene are DFQATT and SNEGSKA (reference sequence). The CDR3 coding sequence is TGCAGTGCGAGGACGAGAAAGGATAATTCACCCCTCCACTTT. It is translated as CSARTRKDNSPLHF.

V is TRBV29-1 and J is TRBJ1-1; D remains unclear. The germline CDR1 and CDR2 sequences are SQVTM and ANQGSEA. V lost 7 bases and J 3 bases, leaving 9 bases between the germline ends. The CDR3 totals 11 residues. CDR3 DNA sequence: TGCAGCGCAGCAGTGGACACTGAAGCTTTCTTT. Translating it yields CSAAVDTEAFF.

This clonotype was recorded many times. The chain couples TRBV10-3 to TRBJ2-1; D is undetermined. Trimming pared 0 bases from V and 8 bases from J, leaving 2 bases between. The V gene's germline CDR1 is ENHRY and CDR2 SYGVKD. There are 11 residues in the CDR3. This CDR3 reads CAISESYEQFF. The CDR3 DNA is TGTGCCATCAGTGAGTCCTATGAGCAGTTCTTC.

The CDR3 loop reads CASSTGLPSFPSNQPQHF. DNA for the CDR3: TGTGCCAGCAGTACCGGACTGCCTTCCTTCCCGAGCAATCAGCCCCAGCATTTT. The V call is TRBV27, the J call TRBJ1-5; D is undetermined. There are 18 residues in the CDR3. The V and J ends lost 5 bases and 1 base respectively, with 21 bases between them. The germline V gene encodes CDR1 MNHEY and CDR2 SMNVEV (reference sequence).

The V call is TRBV6-2 or TRBV6-3, the J call TRBJ2-1; the match to TRBD2 covers 7 bases. Germline loops: CDR1 MNHEY, CDR2 SVGEGT. Unmatched junction bases numbered 6, after V lost 7 bases and J lost 0 bases. The CDR3 contains 15 residues. This chain's CDR3 is CASTKREGSYNEQFF. The CDR3 nucleotides read TGTGCCAGCACTAAGAGGGAGGGCTCCTACAATGAGCAGTTCTTC.

The rearrangement links TRBV29-1 to TRBJ2-5; D not resolved. Trimming took off 6 bases at V and 1 base at J, with 9 bases between the two ends. Germline CDR1 reads SQVTM; CDR2 reads ANQGSEA. This CDR3 has 12 amino acids. The chain's CDR3 is CSVSPGQETQYF. DNA for the CDR3: TGCAGCGTGTCGCCCGGCCAAGAGACCCAGTACTTC.

This clonotype has a handful of counts. The V and J genes are TRBV28 and TRBJ2-1; 12 bases match TRBD2. The CDR3 consists of 15 residues. Germline V CDR1 and CDR2: MDHEN, SYDVKM. V lost 3 bases, J lost 7 bases, and 4 bases stayed unmatched. This chain's CDR3 is CASSFRLAGGNEQFF. As DNA, the CDR3 is TGTGCCAGCAGTTTCCGGCTAGCGGGAGGGAATGAGCAGTTCTTC.

This clonotype was observed many times. The chain has TRBV6-2 or TRBV6-3 and TRBJ2-1; TRBD1 aligns across 10 bases. The CDR3 spans 15 residues. Per the germline V gene, CDR1 is MNHEY and CDR2 is SVGEGT. The CDR3: CATVGGQGIYNEQFF. In nucleotides, the CDR3 is TGTGCAACAGTAGGGGGACAGGGGATCTACAATGAGCAGTTCTTC.

The V and J genes are TRBV4-2 and TRBJ2-3; 13 bases match TRBD2. This CDR3 has 15 amino acids. Germline CDR1 is LGHNA and CDR2 is YNFKEQ. V lost 4 bases and J lost 6; bases outside the gene matches: 4. CDR3: CASSPGTSGIDTQYF. The CDR3 DNA follows: TGTGCCAGCAGCCCCGGGACTAGCGGGATTGATACGCAGTATTTT.